At least ten counts were recorded for the clone carrying this T cell receptor (beta chain). Its antigen is still unknown. The data were obtained in a study of T cells after yellow fever vaccination. The study, taken as a whole, reports: Although most clonotypes did not, a small share appeared in both CD4 and CD8 compartments. Booster samples showed a return of most primary-vaccination clones (around 96% CD4, 85% to 90% CD8).

Per germline, CDR1 DFQATT and CDR2 SNEGSKA (reference sequence). CDR3 size: 15 residues. V lost 3 bases to trimming and J lost 4 bases; unmatched junction nucleotides: 9. In TCRdb, the 5' RACE reads were re-called with MiXCR into one record per CDR3 protein. The sample has some 300,000 distinct CDR3 sequences; 9.5% to 12% are singletons. This chain connects TRBV20-1 to TRBJ2-5; TRBD2 agrees at 9 bases. This clonotype was obtained from a man between 18 and 29 years old who received the YFV17D yellow fever vaccine. Sequenced material: CD4+ T cells sorted from PBMCs, taken 45 days after the yellow fever booster vaccination. Written as DNA, the CDR3 is TGCAGTGCTAGCGATTTTTCGCGGGGGGGAGAGACCCAGTACTTC. It translates to CSASDFSRGGETQYF.